Sequencing of this T cell receptor (beta chain) was carried out in a study of shared T cell receptors in the human thymus. Unmatched junction bases numbered 3, after V lost 7 bases and J lost 3 bases. CDR1 and CDR2 from the germline V gene are SEHNR and FQNEAQ (reference sequence). The CDR3 is made up of 13 amino acids. Produced via immunoSEQ multiplex PCR; TCRdb's table is partial and in-frame only. This sample has roughly 500,000 clones, with around 78% found just once. The same sample was also used in a study of human thymus T cells. That paper notes: Use of V and J genes seemed skewed within the thymic and blood repertoires.

The source is a boy under two years old with a congenital heart defect. Sample: thymocytes. The chain is built from TRBV7-9 and TRBJ1-2; 9 bases map to TRBD1. The CDR3 sequence is CASTRDRDYGYTF. The CDR3 DNA reads as TGTGCCAGCACCCGGGACAGGGACTATGGCTACACCTTC.